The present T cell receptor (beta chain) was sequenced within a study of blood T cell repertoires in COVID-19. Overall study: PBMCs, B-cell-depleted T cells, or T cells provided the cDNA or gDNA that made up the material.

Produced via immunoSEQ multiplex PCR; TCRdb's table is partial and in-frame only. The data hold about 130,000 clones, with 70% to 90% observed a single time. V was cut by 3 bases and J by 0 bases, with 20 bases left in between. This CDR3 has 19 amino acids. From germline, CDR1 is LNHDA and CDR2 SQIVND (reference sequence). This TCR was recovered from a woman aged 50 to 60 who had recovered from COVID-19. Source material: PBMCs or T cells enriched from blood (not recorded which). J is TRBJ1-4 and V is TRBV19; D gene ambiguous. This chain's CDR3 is CASSIRMLGQIATNEKLFF. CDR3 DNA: TGTGCCAGTAGTATTAGGATGTTGGGCCAAATCGCAACTAATGAAAAACTGTTTTTT.